The 17 T cell receptor beta chains presented below share a single source sample, sequenced in a study of cytomegalovirus exposure and HLA in healthy donors. Primers included in the PCR were 60 Vbeta and 13 Jbeta primers. Sequenced by immunoSEQ multiplex PCR; TCRdb stores in-frame clones only, minus some. The data show some 150,000 clones, 70% to 80% seen once. The sequenced material came from PBMCs. The receptors stem from a woman between 50 and 59 years old in good health and CMV-seronegative.

This chain joins TRBV7-8 and TRBJ1-1; the D is unclear. CDR1 and CDR2 (germline): SGHVS, FQNEAQ. The CDR3 totals 13 residues. The V gene lost 9 bases and the J gene lost 1 base, with 12 bases spanning the gap. CDR3 bases: TGTGCCAGTTTGACACAGCCGAACACTGAAGCTTTCTTT. Amino acid sequence: CASLTQPNTEAFF.

This rearrangement joins TRBV6-1 to TRBJ1-5; 7 bases are a match to TRBD1. This CDR3 region has 15 residues. J was trimmed by 2 bases and V by 6 bases; bases with no gene match: 7. Germline V gives CDR1 MNHNS, CDR2 SASEGT. This CDR3 is CASREQGLGNQPQHF. The DNA for the CDR3 is TGTGCCAGCAGGGAACAGGGGTTAGGCAATCAGCCCCAGCATTTT.

The rearrangement uses TRBV6-1 and TRBJ2-3, with 12 bases that match TRBD1. V lost 0 bases to trimming and J lost 4 bases; unmatched junction nucleotides: 5. The CDR3 has 17 residues. Germline CDR1 is MNHNS and CDR2 is SASEGT. For the CDR3, the DNA is TGTGCCAGCAGTGAAGCAGGGACAGGGGGCATCGCAGATACGCAGTATTTT. It translates to CASSEAGTGGIADTQYF.

Notes on this clone: Other DNA sequences from this sample encode an identical CDR3 as well. The V call is TRBV4-2, the J call TRBJ1-2; D uncertain. CDR1 is LGHNA and CDR2 is YNFKEQ in the germline V gene. The CDR3 extends over 15 amino acids. V lost 0 bases and J 5 bases, leaving 13 bases between the germline ends. CDR3 sequence: CASSQDRLAGYGYTF. The CDR3, as DNA: TGTGCCAGCAGCCAAGATAGGTTAGCGGGGTATGGCTACACCTTC.

This chain links TRBV7-2 with TRBJ1-2; the D gene is possibly TRBD1 (5 bases). Germline V CDR1 and CDR2: SGHTA, FQGNSA. The CDR3 runs to 14 residues. Trimming pared 0 bases from V and 4 bases from J, leaving 9 bases between. CDR3 region: CASSLARQGYGYTF. The CDR3 bases are TGTGCCAGCAGCTTAGCTAGGCAGGGCTATGGCTACACCTTC. The whole variable domain, filled in from reference TRBV7-2 and TRBJ1-2, reads GAGVSQSPSNKVTEKGKDVELRCDPISGHTALYWYRQSLGQGLEFLIYFQGNSAPDKSGLPSDRFSAERTGGSVSTLTIQRTQQEDSAVYLCASSLARQGYGYTFGSGTRLTVV.

This sequence joins TRBV9 and TRBJ2-3; perhaps TRBD1 as D (5 bases). Deletions cut 7 bases from V and 4 bases from J, with 13 bases between. Germline CDR1 SGDLS, CDR2 YYNGEE. The CDR3 contains 13 residues. CDR3: CASGDSKPDTQYF. CDR3 DNA: TGTGCCAGCGGAGACAGTAAGCCAGATACGCAGTATTTT.

The V call is TRBV28, the J call TRBJ1-5; 7 bases line up with TRBD1. J was trimmed by 3 bases and V by 1 base; bases with no gene match: 6. The CDR3 extends over 16 amino acids. The germline V gene encodes CDR1 MDHEN and CDR2 SYDVKM. This CDR3 is CASSLFRQGLNQPQHF. Written as DNA, the CDR3 is TGTGCCAGCAGTTTATTTCGACAGGGTCTCAATCAGCCCCAGCATTTT.

The chain links TRBV28 to TRBJ2-5; D is perhaps TRBD2 (6 bases). Trimming stripped 1 base from V and 3 bases from J, with 27 bases between. From germline, CDR1 is MDHEN and CDR2 SYDVKM. The length of the CDR3 is 20 residues. This CDR3 reads CASSLFPPLNNRGGEETQYF. CDR3 sequence (DNA): TGTGCCAGCAGTTTATTCCCGCCATTAAATAACAGAGGAGGGGAAGAGACCCAGTACTTC.

This sequence joins TRBV19 and TRBJ2-3, with 11 bases lining up with TRBD2. Germline trimming cut 10 bases from V and 0 bases from J; bases unmatched to any gene: 3. From germline, CDR1 is LNHDA and CDR2 SQIVND (reference sequence). The CDR3 totals 14 residues. The CDR3 DNA follows: TGTGCCACCACTAGCGGGGGAAGCACAGATACGCAGTATTTT. Translation gives CATTSGGSTDTQYF.

The rearrangement links TRBV28 to TRBJ1-2; TRBD1 is a possible D gene (5 bases). Trimming took 3 bases from V and 5 from J, leaving 13 bases between them. The germline gives CDR1 MDHEN, CDR2 SYDVKM. The CDR3 runs 14 residues. CDR3 coding DNA: TGTGCCAGCAGTTTCCTCGCGGGGACTTATGGCTACACCTTC. It encodes CASSFLAGTYGYTF.

This chain connects TRBV27 to TRBJ1-2; 10 bases are a match to TRBD1. V was pared by 5 bases and J by 5 bases, with 14 bases of the junction left unmatched. The CDR3 has 17 residues. CDR1 is MNHEY, CDR2 SMNVEV, per germline (reference sequence). CDR3 region: CASSPHRDRGDRYGYTF. CDR3 DNA sequence: TGTGCCAGCAGTCCGCACCGGGACAGGGGCGATAGGTATGGCTACACCTTC.

This chain uses TRBV6-5 with TRBJ2-7; D not resolved. Germline V CDR1 and CDR2: MNHEY, SVGAGI. The V gene lost 7 bases and the J gene lost 0 bases, with 10 bases spanning the gap. The CDR3 runs 13 residues. CDR3 amino acids: CASTQWPSYEQYF. CDR3 DNA: TGTGCCAGCACCCAGTGGCCCTCCTACGAGCAGTACTTC.

The rearrangement uses TRBV2 and TRBJ1-2, with 10 bases lining up with TRBD1. Germline values: CDR1 SNHLY, CDR2 FYNNEI. There are 14 residues in the CDR3. Germline trimming cut 6 bases from V and 6 bases from J; bases unmatched to any gene: 7. The CDR3: CASSRDRGTDGYTF. DNA of the CDR3: TGTGCCAGCAGCCGGGACAGGGGAACGGATGGCTACACCTTC.

The chain couples TRBV7-9 to TRBJ1-1; D unresolved. Deletions cut 2 bases from V and 2 bases from J, with 9 bases between. CDR3 length: 14 amino acids. Germline loops: CDR1 SEHNR, CDR2 FQNEAQ (reference sequence). The CDR3 sequence: CASSLTRTNTEAFF. In DNA form, the CDR3 reads TGTGCCAGCAGCTTAACCCGGACTAACACTGAAGCTTTCTTT.

This chain joins TRBV7-9 and TRBJ2-5, with 9 bases aligning to TRBD2. Germline CDR1 SEHNR, CDR2 FQNEAQ (reference sequence). V shed 5 bases, J shed 4 bases, and the junction held 5 bases outside the gene matches. The CDR3 is made up of 14 amino acids. CDR3 sequence: CASSASGRLETQYF. The CDR3 DNA is TGTGCCAGCAGCGCGAGCGGGAGGTTAGAGACCCAGTACTTC.

This chain uses TRBV7-8 with TRBJ1-5, with 7 bases identical to TRBD1. The V gene end was trimmed by 7 bases and the J gene end by 1 base; junction bases not matched to a gene: 10. This CDR3 is 16 amino acids long. Germline CDR1 reads SGHVS; CDR2 reads FQNEAQ. The CDR3 loop reads CASTNREGASNQPQHF. The CDR3 bases are TGTGCCAGCACCAACCGGGAGGGGGCGAGCAATCAGCCCCAGCATTTT.

This CDR3 is CASSLAPGPFDTIYF. As DNA, the CDR3 is TGTGCCAGCAGCTTAGCGCCAGGGCCCTTTGACACCATATATTTT. The V call is TRBV7-2, the J call TRBJ1-3; D may be TRBD1 (5 bases). There are 15 residues in the CDR3. V lost 0 bases, J lost 8 bases, and 14 bases lay in between. Germline lookup yields CDR1 SGHTA and CDR2 FQGNSA.